This T cell receptor beta chain comes out of a study of T-cell memory formation after mild COVID-19. Turning to the study itself: TCR clusters showed largely donor specificity.

TCRdb passed the 5' RACE reads through MiXCR, listing each CDR3 protein once. The sample yields roughly 100,000 distinct CDR3 sequences, more than 15% seen once. This clonotype was counted once. The target antigen is unknown. The germline V gene encodes CDR1 SQVTM and CDR2 ANQGSEA. Trimming removed 0 bases at V and 7 bases at J, with 12 bases between. The length of the CDR3 is 13 residues. Points from the study as a whole: Nothing confirmed that second-wave clones peaking on day 37 were specific for SARS-CoV-2. Among CD4+ contracting clones, most were CM and EM, and CD8+ ones EMRA. Detection of some responders pre-infection suggested pre-existing cross-reactive memory T cells participated.

The specimen was PBMCs or a T cell subset sorted from them (not recorded which). The V and J genes are TRBV29-1 and TRBJ1-1; D might be TRBD1 (6 bases). This clonotype was sampled from an adult woman who had mild COVID-19 (a few samples of this study predate the infection). Cell type and time point are not known. Written as DNA, the CDR3 is TGCAGCGTTGAAGAGACAGGCGGTTATGAAGCTTTCTTT. It is translated as CSVEETGGYEAFF.